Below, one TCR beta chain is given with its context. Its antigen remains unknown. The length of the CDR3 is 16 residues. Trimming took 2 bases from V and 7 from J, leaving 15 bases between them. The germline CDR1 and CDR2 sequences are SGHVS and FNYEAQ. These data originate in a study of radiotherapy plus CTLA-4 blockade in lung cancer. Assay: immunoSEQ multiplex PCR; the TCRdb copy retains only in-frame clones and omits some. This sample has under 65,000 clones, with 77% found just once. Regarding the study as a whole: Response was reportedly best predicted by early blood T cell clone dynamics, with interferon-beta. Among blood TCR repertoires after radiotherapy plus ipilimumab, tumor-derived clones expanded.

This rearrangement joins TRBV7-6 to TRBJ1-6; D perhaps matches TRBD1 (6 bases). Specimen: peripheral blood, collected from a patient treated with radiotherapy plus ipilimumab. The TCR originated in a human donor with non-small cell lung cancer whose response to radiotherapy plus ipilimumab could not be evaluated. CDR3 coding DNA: TGTGCCAGCAGCTTACGGGGGGGCGCGAGGAATTCACCCCTCCACTTT. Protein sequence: CASSLRGGARNSPLHF.